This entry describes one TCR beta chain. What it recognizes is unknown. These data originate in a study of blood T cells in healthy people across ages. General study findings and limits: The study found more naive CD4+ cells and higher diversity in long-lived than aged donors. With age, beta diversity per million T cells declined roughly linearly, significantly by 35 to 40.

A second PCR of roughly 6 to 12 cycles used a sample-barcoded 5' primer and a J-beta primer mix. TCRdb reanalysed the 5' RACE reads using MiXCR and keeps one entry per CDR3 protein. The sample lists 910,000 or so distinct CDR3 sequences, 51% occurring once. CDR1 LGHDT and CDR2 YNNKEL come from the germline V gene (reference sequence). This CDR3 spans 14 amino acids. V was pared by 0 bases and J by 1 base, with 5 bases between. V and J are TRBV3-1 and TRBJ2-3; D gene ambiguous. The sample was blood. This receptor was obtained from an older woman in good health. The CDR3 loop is CASSQEWGTDTQYF. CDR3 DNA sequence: TGTGCCAGCAGCCAAGAGTGGGGCACAGATACGCAGTATTTT.